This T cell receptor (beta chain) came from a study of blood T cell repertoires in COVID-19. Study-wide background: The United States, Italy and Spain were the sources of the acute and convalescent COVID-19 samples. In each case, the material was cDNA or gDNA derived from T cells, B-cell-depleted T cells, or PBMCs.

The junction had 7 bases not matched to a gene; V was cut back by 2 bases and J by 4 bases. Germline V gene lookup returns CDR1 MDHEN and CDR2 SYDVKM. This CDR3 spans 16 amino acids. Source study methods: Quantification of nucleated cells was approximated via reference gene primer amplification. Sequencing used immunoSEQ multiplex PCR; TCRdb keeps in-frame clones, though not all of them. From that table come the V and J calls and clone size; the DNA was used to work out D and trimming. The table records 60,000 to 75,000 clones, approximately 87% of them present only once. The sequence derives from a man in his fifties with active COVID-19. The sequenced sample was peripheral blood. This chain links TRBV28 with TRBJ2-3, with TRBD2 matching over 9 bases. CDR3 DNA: TGTGCCAGCAGTTTAGAGGGCGGGAGGGCCGCAGATACGCAGTATTTT. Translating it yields CASSLEGGRAADTQYF. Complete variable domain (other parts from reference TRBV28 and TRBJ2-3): DVKVTQSSRYLVKRTGEKVFLECVQDMDHENMFWYRQDPGLGLRLIYFSYDVKMKEKGDIPEGYSVSREKKERFSLILESASTNQTSMYLCASSLEGGRAADTQYFGPGTRLTVL.